This T cell receptor beta chain was sequenced in a study of cytomegalovirus exposure and HLA in healthy donors. Per germline, CDR1 SGHNT and CDR2 YENEEA. V shed 5 bases and J 2 bases; nucleotides not matched to a gene: 9. This CDR3 spans 16 amino acids. PCR primers comprised 60 Vbeta and 13 Jbeta primers. Using immunoSEQ multiplex PCR, the repertoire was profiled, and TCRdb retains in-frame clones only, with some absent. The table includes 130,000 or so clones, around 79% detected once. Input material: PBMCs. This chain uses TRBV11-3 with TRBJ2-1, with TRBD2 identical over 7 bases. The origin of this receptor is a woman between 35 and 50 years old in good health and CMV-seropositive. The chain's CDR3 is CASSRAGDPPYNEQFF. Here the CDR3 DNA reads TGTGCCAGCAGCCGGGCGGGAGATCCGCCCTACAATGAGCAGTTCTTC.